The entry below gives a single T cell receptor (beta chain) sequence along with its context. This sample stems from a study of T cells in Graves' hyperthyroidism and ophthalmopathy. Trimming stripped 3 bases from V and 1 base from J, with 16 bases between. The length of the CDR3 is 17 residues. Germline CDR1 LGHNT, CDR2 FRNRAP. Regions amplified from RNA transcripts were the TCR beta CDR3 regions. Initially, a first-round RT-PCR of the TCR CDR3 employed the HTBI primer set. Via MiXCR, TCRdb re-called the multiplex PCR reads, giving one row per CDR3 protein. The profile shows fewer than 850,000 distinct CDR3 sequences, around 16% of them singletons.

Material: blood. The chain links TRBV12-5 to TRBJ1-5; D not resolved. The receptor was isolated from a man aged 50 to 60 with Graves' hyperthyroidism. The CDR3 sequence is CASGLGSSPDSNQPQHF. The CDR3 coding sequence is TGTGCTAGTGGTTTAGGCTCCAGTCCTGACAGCAATCAGCCCCAGCATTTT.